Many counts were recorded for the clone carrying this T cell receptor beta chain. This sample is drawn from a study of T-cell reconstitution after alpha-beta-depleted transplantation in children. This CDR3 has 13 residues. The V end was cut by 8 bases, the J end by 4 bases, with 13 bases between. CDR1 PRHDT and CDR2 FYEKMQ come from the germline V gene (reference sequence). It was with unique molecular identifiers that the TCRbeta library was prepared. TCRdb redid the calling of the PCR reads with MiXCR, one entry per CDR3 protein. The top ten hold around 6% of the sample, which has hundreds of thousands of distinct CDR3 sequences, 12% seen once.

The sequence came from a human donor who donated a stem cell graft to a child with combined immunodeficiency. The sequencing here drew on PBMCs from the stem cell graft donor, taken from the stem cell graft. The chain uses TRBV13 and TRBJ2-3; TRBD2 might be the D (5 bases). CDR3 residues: CASGAGGADTQYF. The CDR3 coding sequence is TGTGCCAGCGGCGCTGGAGGAGCAGATACGCAGTATTTT.